Listed below are T cell receptor beta chains from one sample, sequenced in a study of cytomegalovirus exposure and HLA in healthy donors. Produced via immunoSEQ multiplex PCR; TCRdb's table is partial and in-frame only. This sample has approximately 40,000 clones, with around three fifths found just once. What was sequenced was PBMCs. The receptors come from a man in his fifties in good health and CMV-seropositive. Both conserved end residues are part of each CDR3. The D gene is left open where the match is weak. Clone size is shown for a subset of rows, as once, few, many or a class of expanded clone.

>-|TRBV7-2|TRBD1|TRBJ1-6
CASSLNRGESPLHF
TGTGCCAGCAGCTTAAACAGGGGAGAATCACCCCTCCACTTT
>-|TRBV14|-|TRBJ1-2
CASSQERFGFYGYTF
TGTGCCAGCAGCCAAGAAAGGTTCGGGTTCTATGGCTACACCTTC
>few|TRBV7-3|TRBD2|TRBJ2-2
CASSNRGDTGELFF
TGTGCCAGCAGCAACCGGGGGGACACCGGGGAGCTGTTTTTT
>-|TRBV27|-|TRBJ1-2
CASSPQVGAYGYTF
TGTGCCAGCAGTCCCCAGGTGGGCGCCTATGGCTACACCTTC
>-|TRBV9|-|TRBJ1-2
CASSETTTVYGYTF
TGTGCCAGCAGCGAGACGACGACAGTCTATGGCTACACCTTC
>-|TRBV30|TRBD1|TRBJ1-1
CARTGATNTEAFF
TGTGCCCGGACAGGGGCCACGAACACTGAAGCTTTCTTT
>-|TRBV30|TRBD1|TRBJ1-5
CAWSLQGAGQPQHF
TGTGCCTGGAGCCTACAGGGGGCAGGCCAGCCCCAGCATTTT
>few|TRBV2|TRBD2|TRBJ2-7
CASRRTSGGSSYEQYF
TGTGCCAGCAGACGGACTAGCGGGGGTAGCTCCTACGAGCAGTACTTC
>-|TRBV28|TRBD1|TRBJ1-5
CASTQSSGQGITRRQPQHF
TGTGCCAGCACTCAATCGTCGGGACAGGGAATCACTCGCCGGCAGCCCCAGCATTTT
>-|TRBV11-2|-|TRBJ1-2
CASSLGGQTYGYTF
TGTGCCAGCAGCTTAGGGGGCCAAACTTATGGCTACACCTTC
>-|TRBV7-2|TRBD1|TRBJ1-4
CASSLGGTGISELFF
TGTGCCAGCAGCTTAGGGGGGACAGGGATCTCGGAACTGTTTTTT
>-|TRBV27|TRBD1|TRBJ2-1
CASSLEGQGMLFF
TGTGCCAGCAGTTTAGAAGGACAGGGTATGTTGTTCTTC
>-|TRBV10-1|-|TRBJ2-7
CASGLDRAHDTYEQYF
TGCGCCAGCGGTTTAGACAGAGCCCATGATACCTACGAGCAGTACTTC
>-|TRBV28|-|TRBJ1-1
CASSLGPGVNTEAFF
TGTGCCAGCAGTTTAGGCCCAGGGGTGAACACTGAAGCTTTCTTT
>-|TRBV7-2|-|TRBJ2-7
CASSLAAGPSYEQYF
TGTGCCAGCAGCTTAGCGGCGGGGCCGTCCTACGAGCAGTACTTC
>-|TRBV5-1|-|TRBJ2-6
CASSLSARGGSGANVLTF
TGCGCCAGCAGCTTGAGTGCCAGAGGGGGCTCTGGGGCCAACGTCCTGACTTTC
>-|TRBV2|TRBD1|TRBJ1-6
CASSLLRTGTNSPLHF
TGTGCCAGCAGCTTGCTTAGGACAGGGACCAATTCACCCCTCCACTTT
>-|TRBV21-1|-|TRBJ2-5
CDKEQGLGEETQYF
TGTGATAAGGAGCAGGGCCTAGGCGAAGAGACCCAGTACTTC
>-|TRBV9|TRBD2|TRBJ2-1
CASSAGLAGGDEQFF
TGTGCCAGCAGCGCTGGACTAGCGGGGGGGGATGAGCAGTTCTTC
>-|TRBV5-1|TRBD1|TRBJ1-6
CASSSQGQSNSPLHF
TGCGCCAGCAGCTCCCAGGGACAGAGTAATTCACCCCTCCACTTT
>-|TRBV6-5|-|TRBJ1-2
CASSYDGSWDGYTF
TGTGCCAGCAGTTACGACGGGAGCTGGGATGGCTACACCTTC
>-|TRBV9|TRBD1|TRBJ1-6
CASSVRTGGSPLHF
TGTGCCAGCAGCGTGAGGACAGGGGGCTCACCCCTCCACTTT
>once|TRBV23-1|-|TRBJ2-7
CASSQSDRPSSYEQYF
TGCGCCAGCAGTCAATCCGACAGGCCCAGCTCCTACGAGCAGTACTTC
>few|TRBV5-4|-|TRBJ2-5
CASSLWNREETQYF
TGTGCCAGCAGCTTGTGGAACAGGGAAGAGACCCAGTACTTC
>-|TRBV28|TRBD1|TRBJ1-5
CASSSGGNQPQHF
TGTGCCAGCAGTTCAGGGGGAAATCAGCCCCAGCATTTT
>-|TRBV11-2|TRBD1|TRBJ2-5
CASSRDRAQETQYF
TGTGCCAGCAGCCGGGACAGGGCCCAAGAGACCCAGTACTTC
>-|TRBV7-2|TRBD2|TRBJ2-5
CASSSHFGSGLGSETQYF
TGTGCCAGCAGCTCACACTTCGGATCGGGACTAGGCTCAGAGACCCAGTACTTC
>-|TRBV10-3|TRBD1|TRBJ1-2
CAISDSDRGVRYGYTF
TGTGCCATCAGTGACTCGGACAGGGGGGTGAGATATGGCTACACCTTC
>-|TRBV27|TRBD1|TRBJ1-2
CASSGQGKNTF
TGTGCCAGCAGCGGACAGGGGAAAAACACCTTC
>-|TRBV7-2|TRBD1|TRBJ1-2
CASSPGGSQGDYGYTF
TGTGCCAGCAGCCCAGGGGGGTCACAGGGAGACTATGGCTACACCTTC
>-|TRBV29-1|TRBD1|TRBJ2-6
CSVGQGTSGANVLTF
TGCAGCGTCGGACAGGGGACCTCTGGGGCCAACGTCCTGACTTTC
>-|TRBV6-5|-|TRBJ1-1
CASSYAGNTEAFF
TGTGCCAGCAGTTACGCGGGGAACACTGAAGCTTTCTTT
>-|TRBV11-2|TRBD2|TRBJ2-5
CASSPGLAGGQGTQYF
TGTGCCAGCAGCCCCGGACTAGCGGGGGGCCAGGGGACCCAGTACTTC